Within the sample, the clone carrying this T cell receptor (beta chain) is large. Its cognate antigen is unknown. This specimen comes from a study of high-grade serous ovarian cancer treatment subgroups. At the level of the study: On average, around 15,000 reads and 7,494 unique TCR beta rearrangements were obtained per sample.

This CDR3 is built from 12 residues. V was shortened by 7 bases and J by 8 bases, with 11 bases between the two germline ends. The germline V gene has CDR1 WNHNN and CDR2 SYGVQD (reference sequence). TCRdb keeps only in-frame clones here, not all; method: immunoSEQ multiplex PCR. The data show about 10,000 clones, under 70% seen once. Tumor samples were obtained before definitive surgery or chemotherapy. Study-level points and caveats: Same-patient tumor repertoires overlapped at roughly 0.1 to 0.85; different patients barely overlapped. TCR relatedness rose with neoantigen level and trended with mutation load. Only CDR3 was analyzed; CDR1 and CDR2 were not.

The sequence derives from a human donor with high-grade serous ovarian cancer. This sequence joins TRBV10-1 and TRBJ1-4; D gene ambiguous. Sequencing input: tumor tissue. CDR3 in DNA: TGCGCCAGCACCCGAGAAGTCGAAAAACTGTTTTTT. This gives the protein CASTREVEKLFF.